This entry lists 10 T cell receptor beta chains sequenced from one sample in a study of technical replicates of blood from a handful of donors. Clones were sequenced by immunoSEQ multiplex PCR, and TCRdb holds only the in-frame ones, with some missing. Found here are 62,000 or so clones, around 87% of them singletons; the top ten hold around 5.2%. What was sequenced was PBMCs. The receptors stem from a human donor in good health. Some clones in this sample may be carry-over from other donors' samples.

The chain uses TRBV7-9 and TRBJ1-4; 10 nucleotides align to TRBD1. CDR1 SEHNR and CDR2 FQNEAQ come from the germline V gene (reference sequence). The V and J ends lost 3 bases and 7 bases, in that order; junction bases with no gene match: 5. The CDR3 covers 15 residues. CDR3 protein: CASSLNGQGGEKLFF. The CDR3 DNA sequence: TGTGCCAGCAGCTTGAATGGACAGGGGGGTGAAAAACTGTTTTTT.

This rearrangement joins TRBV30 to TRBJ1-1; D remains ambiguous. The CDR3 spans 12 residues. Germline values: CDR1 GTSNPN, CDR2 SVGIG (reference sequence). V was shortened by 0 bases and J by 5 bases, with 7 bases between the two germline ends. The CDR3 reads CAWSVLVTEAFF. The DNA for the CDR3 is TGTGCCTGGAGTGTACTGGTAACTGAAGCTTTCTTT.

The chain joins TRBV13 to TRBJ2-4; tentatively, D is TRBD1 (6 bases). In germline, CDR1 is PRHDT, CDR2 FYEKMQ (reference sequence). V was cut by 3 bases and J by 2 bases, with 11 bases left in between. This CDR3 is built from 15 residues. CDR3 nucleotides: TGTGCCAGCAGCTTGAGGGGGTCGTCCAAAAACATTCAGTACTTC. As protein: CASSLRGSSKNIQYF.

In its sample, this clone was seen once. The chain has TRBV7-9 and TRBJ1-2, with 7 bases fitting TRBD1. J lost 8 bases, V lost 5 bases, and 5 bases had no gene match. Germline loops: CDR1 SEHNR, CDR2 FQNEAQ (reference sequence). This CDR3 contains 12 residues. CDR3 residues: CASSPWDSGYTF. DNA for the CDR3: TGTGCCAGCAGCCCCTGGGACAGCGGCTACACCTTC.

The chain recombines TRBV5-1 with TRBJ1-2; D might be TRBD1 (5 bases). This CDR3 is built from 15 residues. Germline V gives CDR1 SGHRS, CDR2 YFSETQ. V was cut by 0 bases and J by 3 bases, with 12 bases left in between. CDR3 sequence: CASSLERGTDYGYTF. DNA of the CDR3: TGCGCCAGCAGCTTGGAGCGGGGGACCGACTATGGCTACACCTTC.

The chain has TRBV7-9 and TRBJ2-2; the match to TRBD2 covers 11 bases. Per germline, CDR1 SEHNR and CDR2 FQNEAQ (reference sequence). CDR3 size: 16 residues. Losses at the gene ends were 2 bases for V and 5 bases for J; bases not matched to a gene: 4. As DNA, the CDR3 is TGTGCCAGCAGCTTACTAGCGGGAGGTCGAACCGGGGAGCTGTTTTTT. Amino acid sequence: CASSLLAGGRTGELFF.

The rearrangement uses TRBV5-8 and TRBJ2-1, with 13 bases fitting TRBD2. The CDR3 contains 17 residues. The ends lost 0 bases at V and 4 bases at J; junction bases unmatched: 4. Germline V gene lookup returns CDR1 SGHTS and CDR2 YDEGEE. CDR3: CASSLGALAGGYNEQFF. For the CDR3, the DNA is TGTGCCAGCAGCTTGGGGGCACTAGCGGGAGGGTACAATGAGCAGTTCTTC. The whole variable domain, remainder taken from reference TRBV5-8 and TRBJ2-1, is EAGVTQSPTHLIKTRGQQATLRCSPISGHTSVYWYQQALGLGLQFLLWYDEGEERNRGNFPPRFSGRQFPNYSSELNVNALELEDSALYLCASSLGALAGGYNEQFFGPGTRLTVL.

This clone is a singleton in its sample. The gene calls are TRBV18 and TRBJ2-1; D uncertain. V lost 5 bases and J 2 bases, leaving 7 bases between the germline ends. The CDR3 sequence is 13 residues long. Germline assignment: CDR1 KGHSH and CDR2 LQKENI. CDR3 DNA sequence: TGTGCCAGCTCATCTTTAGCCTACAATGAGCAGTTCTTC. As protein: CASSSLAYNEQFF.

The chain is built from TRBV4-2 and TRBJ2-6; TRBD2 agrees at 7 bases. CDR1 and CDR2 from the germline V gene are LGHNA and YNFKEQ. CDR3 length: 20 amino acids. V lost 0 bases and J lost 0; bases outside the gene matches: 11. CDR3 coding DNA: TGTGCCAGCAGCCAAGAGGTGTTGGTAGCGGGTTTCTCTGGGGCCAACGTCCTGACTTTC. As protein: CASSQEVLVAGFSGANVLTF.

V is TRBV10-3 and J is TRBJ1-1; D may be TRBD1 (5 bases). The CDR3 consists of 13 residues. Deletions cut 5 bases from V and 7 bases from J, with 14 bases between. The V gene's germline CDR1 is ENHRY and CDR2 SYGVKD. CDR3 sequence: CAISTMQGNEAFF. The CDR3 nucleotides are TGTGCCATCAGTACAATGCAGGGAAATGAAGCTTTCTTT.